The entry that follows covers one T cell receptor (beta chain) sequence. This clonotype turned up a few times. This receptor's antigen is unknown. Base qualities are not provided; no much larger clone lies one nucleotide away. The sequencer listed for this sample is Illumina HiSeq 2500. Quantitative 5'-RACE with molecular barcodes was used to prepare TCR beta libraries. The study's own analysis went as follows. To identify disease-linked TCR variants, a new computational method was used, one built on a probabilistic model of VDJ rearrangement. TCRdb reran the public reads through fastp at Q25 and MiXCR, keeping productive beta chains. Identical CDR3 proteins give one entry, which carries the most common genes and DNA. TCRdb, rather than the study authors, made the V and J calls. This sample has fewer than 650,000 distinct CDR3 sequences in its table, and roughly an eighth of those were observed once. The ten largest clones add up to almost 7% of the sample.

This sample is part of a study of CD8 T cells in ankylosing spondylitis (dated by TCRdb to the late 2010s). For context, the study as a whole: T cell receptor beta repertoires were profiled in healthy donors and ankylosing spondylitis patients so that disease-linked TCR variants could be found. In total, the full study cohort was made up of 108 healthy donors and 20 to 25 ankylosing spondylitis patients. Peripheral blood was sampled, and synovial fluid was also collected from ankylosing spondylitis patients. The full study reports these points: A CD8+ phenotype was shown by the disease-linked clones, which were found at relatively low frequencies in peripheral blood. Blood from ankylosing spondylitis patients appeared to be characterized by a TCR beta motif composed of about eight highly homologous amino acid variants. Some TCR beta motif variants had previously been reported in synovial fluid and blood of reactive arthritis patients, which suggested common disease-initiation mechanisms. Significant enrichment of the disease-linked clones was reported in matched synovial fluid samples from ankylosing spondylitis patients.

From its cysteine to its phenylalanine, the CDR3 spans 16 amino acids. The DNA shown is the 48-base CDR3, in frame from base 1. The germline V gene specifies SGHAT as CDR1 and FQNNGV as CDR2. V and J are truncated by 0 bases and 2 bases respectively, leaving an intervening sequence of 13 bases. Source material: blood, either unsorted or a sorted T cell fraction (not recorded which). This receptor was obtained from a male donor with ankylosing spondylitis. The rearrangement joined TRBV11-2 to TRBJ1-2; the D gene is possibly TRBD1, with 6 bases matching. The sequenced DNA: TGTGCCAGCAGCTTAGATATGGGACATCGAAACTATGGCTACACCTTC. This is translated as CASSLDMGHRNYGYTF.